This T cell receptor (beta chain) was retrieved from a study of T-cell reconstitution after alpha-beta-depleted transplantation in children. CDR3 length: 14 amino acids. Trimming took off 2 bases at V and 1 base at J, with 9 bases between the two ends. Germline CDR1 is SGHKS and CDR2 is YYEKEE (reference sequence). Preparing the TCRbeta library involved the use of unique molecular identifiers. TCRdb fed the PCR reads into MiXCR, producing one record per CDR3 protein. The table lists about a million distinct CDR3 sequences, about 29% of them singletons. Sample: PBMCs, mostly from graft donor cells, taken 360 days after TCRalphabeta/CD19-depleted stem cell transplant. The receptor's source is a boy younger than two who had a stem cell transplant for SCID, so the T cells may come from the graft donor. The chain carries TRBV5-5 and TRBJ2-5; a weak D match, TRBD2 (5 bases). CDR3 sequence: CASSLFLAQETQYF. CDR3 nucleotide sequence: TGTGCCAGCAGCTTATTCCTAGCCCAAGAGACCCAGTACTTC.